This T cell receptor beta chain comes out of a study of technical replicates of blood from a handful of donors. Only in-frame clones appear in the TCRdb table, and some are missing; sequencing was by immunoSEQ multiplex PCR. Among some 80,000 clones listed, 90% to 98% were seen once. This CDR3 has 15 amino acids. V lost 0 bases to trimming and J lost 8 bases, with 16 bases between them. In germline, CDR1 is KGHSH, CDR2 LQKENI. Specimen: T cells isolated from PBMCs. The chain employs TRBV18 and TRBJ1-1; D remains unclear. This receptor was obtained from a human donor in good health. DNA of the CDR3: TGTGCCAGCTCACCACCGATATCAGGTGTCATGGAAGCTTTCTTT. Its protein is CASSPPISGVMEAFF.